A single sample is the source of the 7 T cell receptor beta chains below, sequenced in a study of Ad26.COV2.S vaccination and SARS-CoV-2 variants (dated by TCRdb to the early 2020s). The label giving this sample's treatment or condition can be read as: 15 to 20 received Ad26.COV2.S at low or high dose, single or two shots; about 5 received placebo; per-sample allocation not given. Repertoires of vaccine and placebo recipients were sequenced from samples taken on day 63 after the first injection. The library relied on the immunoSEQ multiplex PCR assay. Not all clones reach the TCRdb copy of this immuneACCESS table, which keeps in-frame sequences only. Checked studies attribute under half of the gap to unresolved V genes and leave the rest unexplained. This sample comprises hundreds of thousands of clones, about 92% of them detected only once. The top ten clonotypes cover about 1.7% of the sample.

This sample comprised peripheral blood, obtained in a trial of Ad26.COV2.S vaccine versus placebo. All receptors derive from a person aged 18-65 years who received the Ad26.COV2.S COVID-19 vaccine or a placebo.

CDR3 sequence: CASKTGTDEKLFF. CDR3 in DNA: TGTGCCAGCAAAACCGGGACGGATGAAAAACTGTTTTTT. The chain combines TRBV28 with TRBJ1-4, with D possibly being TRBD1 (5 bases). V lost 7 bases and J lost 6, with 12 bases in between. CDR1 and CDR2 (germline): MDHEN, SYDVKM. The CDR3 sequence is 13 residues long.

Here the CDR3 reads CASSSGLRSHNEQFF. CDR3 DNA sequence: TGTGCCAGCAGTTCAGGACTTCGAAGTCACAATGAGCAGTTCTTC. This sequence joins TRBV6-5 and TRBJ2-1; tentative D call: TRBD2 (5 bases). Trimming cost V 4 bases and J 5 bases, with 15 bases left between them. Germline V gives CDR1 MNHEY, CDR2 SVGAGI. This CDR3 spans 15 amino acids.

The chain links TRBV12-3 or TRBV12-4 to TRBJ1-2; D is ambiguous. The CDR3 is 11 amino acids. V lost 6 bases to trimming and J lost 7 bases, with 9 bases between them. For the CDR3, the DNA is TGTGCCAGCAGCTCCTCTCTTGGCTACACCTTC. Translation gives CASSSSLGYTF.

This chain connects TRBV6-5 to TRBJ1-4; 7 bases match TRBD1. Germline V gene sequence: CDR1 MNHEY, CDR2 SVGAGI. The CDR3 covers 14 residues. Germline trimming cut 5 bases from V and 7 bases from J; bases unmatched to any gene: 7. CDR3 sequence (DNA): TGTGCCAGCAGTCTGACAGGGAATTTTGAAAAACTGTTTTTT. This sequence encodes CASSLTGNFEKLFF.

The V gene is TRBV5-1, the J gene TRBJ2-1; D is possibly TRBD1 (6 bases). Germline values: CDR1 SGHRS, CDR2 YFSETQ. The CDR3 consists of 14 residues. Trimming stripped 4 bases from V and 4 bases from J, with 12 bases between. DNA of the CDR3: TGCGCCAGCAGCGTTGGACAGATTTACAATGAGCAGTTCTTC. This codes for CASSVGQIYNEQFF.

The chain combines TRBV3-1 (or the pseudogene TRBV3-2) with TRBJ2-1; TRBD2 might be the D (7 bases). The CDR3 spans 16 residues. Germline V gives CDR1 LGHDT, CDR2 YNNKEL (reference sequence). V was cut by 0 bases and J by 9 bases, with 18 bases left in between. The CDR3 region is CASSQDVGGRVGEQFF. The CDR3 coding sequence is TGTGCCAGCAGCCAAGATGTGGGGGGGCGGGTCGGTGAGCAGTTCTTC.

CDR3 amino acids: CASYPGGGETEAFF. The CDR3 bases are TGCGCCAGCTACCCCGGAGGGGGGGAGACTGAAGCTTTCTTT. The V gene is TRBV5-1, the J gene TRBJ1-1; D might be TRBD1 (6 bases). The germline V and J ends were trimmed by 7 bases and 5 bases, with 18 bases remaining between them. The V gene's germline CDR1 is SGHRS and CDR2 YFSETQ. The length of the CDR3 is 14 residues.